This T cell receptor (beta chain) emerged from a study of blood T cell repertoires in COVID-19. On the study more broadly: Both acute and convalescent COVID-19 samples were obtained from the United States, Italy and Spain. PBMCs, B-cell-depleted T cells, or T cells were the source of the cDNA or gDNA that made up the material.

Germline V gene data show CDR1 as MGHRA and CDR2 as YSYEKL. V was clipped by 0 bases and J by 1 base; unmatched bases: 10. This CDR3 has 18 residues. Source study methods: Scientists estimated how many nucleated cells there were by amplifying reference gene primers. Assay used: immunoSEQ multiplex PCR; TCRdb lists only in-frame clones, some missing. Clonal size and the V and J genes are those of that table, whereas D and trimming came from the DNA. The profile shows 200,000 to 250,000 clones, roughly 87% of them singletons. The sample taken for sequencing was peripheral blood. This chain connects TRBV4-1 to TRBJ1-1, with TRBD1 matching 8 bases. The clonotype was recovered from a man aged 35-49 years with active or convalescent COVID-19. CDR3 DNA sequence: TGCGCCAGCAGCCAAGACGGGTCAGGGGGCGGACGGAACACTGAAGCTTTCTTT. This codes for CASSQDGSGGGRNTEAFF.